The clone carrying this T cell receptor (beta chain) was recorded a few times. This specimen comes from a study of blood T cells in healthy people across ages. The ends were cut back, 1 base at V and 4 bases at J, with 5 bases in the middle. This CDR3 has 13 residues. Germline CDR1 LGHDT, CDR2 YNNKEL (reference sequence). A second PCR of about 7 to 11 cycles used a sample-barcoded 5' primer and a J-beta primer mix. TCRdb passed the 5' RACE reads through MiXCR, listing each CDR3 protein once. The table has hundreds of thousands of distinct CDR3 sequences, less than 45% seen once; the top ten hold around 30%. Those donating, healthy Caucasian individuals from Russia, were aged roughly 6 to 100.

This sequence was found in a man older than 75 in good health. The J gene is TRBJ2-1, the V gene TRBV3-1; unclear D gene. The material sequenced was blood. The CDR3 DNA reads as TGTGCCAGCAGCCAAGCGATTTACAATGAGCAGTTCTTC. Translation gives CASSQAIYNEQFF.